This TCR beta chain originates from a study of T cell changes during pregnancy in multiple sclerosis. This CDR3 is built from 17 residues. Trimming shortened V by 3 bases and J by 1 base, and 19 bases separated the two germline ends. Germline-derived CDR1 and CDR2 are KGHSH and LQKENI. Using immunoSEQ multiplex PCR, the repertoire was profiled, and TCRdb retains in-frame clones only, with some absent. The table records 70,000 to 95,000 clones, over 85% of them present only once. The chain is built from TRBV18 and TRBJ2-7; the D gene is possibly TRBD2 (6 bases). Source: peripheral blood, taken after pregnancy. This sequence was found in a female donor in good health, enrolled as a control in a pregnancy study. The CDR3 nucleotides are TGTGCCAGCTCACCGGGATGGAGGGGTAGCGGATCCTACGAGCAGTACTTC. Translation gives CASSPGWRGSGSYEQYF. Combining the CDR3 with reference TRBV18 and TRBJ2-7 gives the whole variable domain NAGVMQNPRHLVRRRGQEARLRCSPMKGHSHVYWYRQLPEEGLKFMVYLQKENIIDESGMPKERFSAEFPKEGPSILRIQQVVRGDSAAYFCASSPGWRGSGSYEQYFGPGTRLTVT.